The 18 T cell receptor beta chains presented below share a single source sample, sequenced in a study of graft-versus-host responses after intestinal transplantation. The data were produced by immunoSEQ multiplex PCR, yet TCRdb's version contains in-frame clones alone and is incomplete. The sample consists of 74,000 or so clones, 92% of them appearing once. Sequenced here: PBMCs, sampled 98 days after intestinal transplantation. The receptors were gathered from a human patient who received an intestinal transplant, so some T cells may come from the graft donor.

This chain connects TRBV10-1 to TRBJ2-7, with 9 bases fitting TRBD2. CDR1 WNHNN and CDR2 SYGVQD come from the germline V gene (reference sequence). The CDR3 totals 12 residues. V trimming: 1 base; J trimming: 12 bases; junction bases outside the gene matches: 4. As DNA, the CDR3 is TGCGCCAGCAGTGAGTTTAGCGGGAGACTGTACTTC. It specifies CASSEFSGRLYF.

The CDR3, as DNA: TGTGCCAGCAGAGCTAACACTGAAGCTTTCTTT. Its translation is CASRANTEAFF. The V and J genes are TRBV6-1 and TRBJ1-1; D not certain. CDR1 and CDR2 (germline): MNHNS, SASEGT. The V end was cut by 6 bases, the J end by 2 bases, with 4 bases between. This CDR3 region has 11 residues.

CDR3 loop: CASSPPQTSGRVPTDTQYF. CDR3 nucleotides: TGTGCCAGCAGCCCCCCTCAGACTAGCGGGAGGGTACCAACAGATACGCAGTATTTT. The chain combines TRBV7-9 with TRBJ2-3; TRBD2 agrees at 14 bases. With 5 bases clipped from V and 3 bases from J, the junction kept 13 bases outside the gene matches. CDR3 length: 19 residues. Germline V gene lookup returns CDR1 SEHNR and CDR2 FQNEAQ (reference sequence).

The V call is TRBV13, the J call TRBJ1-3; 9 nucleotides agree with TRBD1. J lost 0 bases, V lost 0 bases, and 6 bases had no gene match. CDR1 is PRHDT, CDR2 FYEKMQ, per germline (reference sequence). The CDR3 spans 18 residues. CDR3 amino acids: CASSLGQGAFHSGNTIYF. CDR3 bases: TGTGCCAGCAGCTTAGGACAGGGGGCCTTCCACTCTGGAAACACCATATATTTT. The whole variable domain, filled in from reference TRBV13 and TRBJ1-3, reads AAGVIQSPRHLIKEKRETATLKCYPIPRHDTVYWYQQGPGQDPQFLISFYEKMQSDKGSIPDRFSAQQFSDYHSELNMSSLELGDSALYFCASSLGQGAFHSGNTIYFGEGSWLTVV.

Turning to this clone: This sample includes further DNA sequences coding for the same CDR3. The rearrangement uses TRBV18 and TRBJ1-2, with a tentative D call TRBD1 (5 bases). Trimming stripped 3 bases from V and 5 bases from J, with 7 bases between. CDR1 is KGHSH, CDR2 LQKENI, per germline. The CDR3 has 12 residues. CDR3 nucleotides: TGTGCCAGCTCACCGGGGGATTATGGCTACACCTTC. It yields the protein CASSPGDYGYTF.

This chain joins TRBV2 and TRBJ2-1; no definite D call. Between the trimmed V and J ends, which lost 6 bases and 12 bases, there was a span of 15 bases. Germline CDR1 SNHLY, CDR2 FYNNEI. The CDR3 loop spans 12 amino acids. CDR3 bases: TGTGCCAGCAGGGTAGGACGAGGATGGCAGTTCTTC. Its protein product is CASRVGRGWQFF. Full variable domain (remainder filled in from reference TRBV2 and TRBJ2-1): EPEVTQTPSHQVTQMGQEVILRCVPISNHLYFYWYRQILGQKVEFLVSFYNNEISEKSEIFDDQFSVERPDGSNFTLKIRSTKLEDSAMYFCASRVGRGWQFFGPGTRLTVL.

The chain carries TRBV4-1 and TRBJ2-6, with D uncertain. The V end lost 0 bases, the J end lost 0 bases, and 3 bases lay between the germline ends. The CDR3 has 15 residues. CDR1 is MGHRA and CDR2 is YSYEKL in the germline V gene. The CDR3 reads CASSQELSGANVLTF. As DNA, the CDR3 is TGCGCCAGCAGCCAAGAACTCTCTGGGGCCAACGTCCTGACTTTC.

V and J are TRBV6-1 and TRBJ2-1; D remains unclear. With 4 bases removed from V and 3 bases from J, the gap between germline ends came to 13 bases. Germline CDR1 MNHNS, CDR2 SASEGT. The CDR3 contains 15 residues. The CDR3 spells CASSARPDGYNEQFF. As DNA, the CDR3 is TGTGCCAGCAGTGCCCGACCGGACGGCTACAATGAGCAGTTCTTC.

The genes are TRBV25-1 and TRBJ2-7; tentative D call: TRBD2 (5 bases). The CDR3 is 15 residues long. The ends were cut back, 2 bases at V and 4 bases at J, with 15 bases in the middle. Per germline, CDR1 MGHDK and CDR2 SYGVNS. CDR3 in DNA: TGTGCCAGCAGTGAAAAGTGGGAGCCTTCTTACGAGCAGTACTTC. Protein product: CASSEKWEPSYEQYF.

The J gene is TRBJ2-3, the V gene TRBV7-3; 7 nucleotides match TRBD1. The CDR3 covers 16 residues. V shed 2 bases and J 11 bases; nucleotides not matched to a gene: 16. The germline gives CDR1 SGHTA, CDR2 FQGTGA. The CDR3 spells CASSLDRDRAIMGQYF. DNA of the CDR3: TGTGCCAGCAGCTTAGACAGGGACCGGGCAATAATGGGGCAGTATTTT. The full variable domain, completed using reference TRBV7-3 and TRBJ2-3, is GAGVSQTPSNKVTEKGKYVELRCDPISGHTALYWYRQSLGQGPEFLIYFQGTGAADDSGLPNDRFFAVRPEGSVSTLKIQRTERGDSAVYLCASSLDRDRAIMGQYFGPGTRLTVL.

The J gene is TRBJ2-2, the V gene TRBV9; D is perhaps TRBD2 (6 bases). CDR3 length: 16 amino acids. Trimming took off 0 bases at V and 0 bases at J, with 9 bases between the two ends. Germline V gene lookup returns CDR1 SGDLS and CDR2 YYNGEE. CDR3 sequence reads: CASSVVASANTGELFF. The CDR3 DNA is TGTGCCAGCAGCGTAGTCGCTAGCGCGAACACCGGGGAGCTGTTTTTT.

V is TRBV10-2 and J is TRBJ1-6, with D possibly being TRBD1 (5 bases). Trimming left V 10 bases short and J 6 bases short, with 13 bases between. The germline V gene encodes CDR1 WSHSY and CDR2 SAAADI. The CDR3 consists of 13 residues. CDR3 sequence: CATLRAVNSPLHF. CDR3 in DNA: TGCGCCACCCTCAGGGCGGTTAATTCACCCCTCCACTTT.

The chain has TRBV28 and TRBJ1-3; D is uncertain. This CDR3 has 16 residues. CDR1 and CDR2 from the germline V gene are MDHEN and SYDVKM. V was clipped by 2 bases and J by 0 bases, with 11 bases between them. In nucleotides, the CDR3 is TGTGCCAGCAGTTTACCAGGAAGGTTCTCTGGAAACACCATATATTTT. The encoded protein is CASSLPGRFSGNTIYF.

This rearrangement joins TRBV7-2 to TRBJ2-7; D is uncertain. This CDR3 has 16 amino acids. Germline CDR1 reads SGHTA; CDR2 reads FQGNSA. Trimming took 2 bases from V and 2 from J, leaving 16 bases between them. In nucleotides, the CDR3 is TGTGCCAGCAGCTTATTAAGGCCGACTCCGACCTACGAGCAGTACTTC. Amino acids: CASSLLRPTPTYEQYF.

This rearrangement joins TRBV13 to TRBJ2-6, with D perhaps given as TRBD1 or TRBD2 (5 bases each). CDR3 length: 17 amino acids. Germline CDR1 reads PRHDT; CDR2 reads FYEKMQ (reference sequence). Trimming stripped 3 bases from V and 1 base from J, with 13 bases between. Here the CDR3 DNA reads TGTGCCAGCAGCTTGGGACGAGGGCGGTCTGGGGCCAACGTCCTGACTTTC. It translates to CASSLGRGRSGANVLTF.

This clone came up once. The genes are TRBV5-1 and TRBJ2-1; 10 nucleotides match TRBD2. Germline V gene lookup returns CDR1 SGHRS and CDR2 YFSETQ. The CDR3 contains 20 residues. The ends lost 0 bases at V and 8 bases at J; junction bases unmatched: 20. In nucleotides, the CDR3 is TGCGCCAGCAGCTTGGGGCTCCAGGCAAGCAGCGGGGGGGCCGGAGATGAGCAGTTCTTC. It yields the protein CASSLGLQASSGGAGDEQFF.

J is TRBJ2-5 and V is TRBV7-6; tentatively, D is TRBD1 (5 bases). TRBJ2-7 matches the DNA end more closely, so the J call is doubtful. The CDR3 is 13 amino acids. Germline CDR1 reads SGHVS; CDR2 reads FNYEAQ. In DNA form, the CDR3 reads TGTGCCAGCAGCCAACACAGGACGGGCGAGCAGTACTTC. It specifies CASSQHRTGEQYF.

The V gene is TRBV5-1, the J gene TRBJ2-5, with TRBD2 identical over 8 bases. J lost 3 bases, V lost 5 bases, and 3 bases had no gene match. CDR3 length: 13 residues. Germline CDR1 and CDR2: SGHRS and YFSETQ. The CDR3 nucleotides are TGCGCCAGCAGGATGGGACTAGAAGAGACCCAGTACTTC. Protein: CASRMGLEETQYF.